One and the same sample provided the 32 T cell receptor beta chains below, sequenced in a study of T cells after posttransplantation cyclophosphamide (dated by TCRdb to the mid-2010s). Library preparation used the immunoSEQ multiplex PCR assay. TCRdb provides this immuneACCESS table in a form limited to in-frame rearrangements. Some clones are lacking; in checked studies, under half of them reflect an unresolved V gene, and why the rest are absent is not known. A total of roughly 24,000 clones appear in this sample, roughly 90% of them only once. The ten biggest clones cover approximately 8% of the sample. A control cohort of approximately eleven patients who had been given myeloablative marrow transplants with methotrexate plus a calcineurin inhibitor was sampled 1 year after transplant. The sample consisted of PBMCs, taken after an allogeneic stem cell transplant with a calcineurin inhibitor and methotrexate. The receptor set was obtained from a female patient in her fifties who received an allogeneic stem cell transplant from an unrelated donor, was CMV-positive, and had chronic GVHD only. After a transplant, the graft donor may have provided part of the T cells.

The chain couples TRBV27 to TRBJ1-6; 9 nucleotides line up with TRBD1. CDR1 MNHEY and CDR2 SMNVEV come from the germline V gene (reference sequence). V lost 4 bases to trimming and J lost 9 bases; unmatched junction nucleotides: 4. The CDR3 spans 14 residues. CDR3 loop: CASSSDRGSSPLHF. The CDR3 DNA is TGTGCCAGCAGTTCGGACAGGGGTTCTTCACCCCTCCACTTT.

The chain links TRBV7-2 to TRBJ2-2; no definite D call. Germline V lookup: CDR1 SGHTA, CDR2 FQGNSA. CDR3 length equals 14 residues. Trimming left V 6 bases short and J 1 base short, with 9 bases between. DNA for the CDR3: TGTGCCAGCAGTCGGTCCCAGAACACCGGGGAGCTGTTTTTT. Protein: CASSRSQNTGELFF.

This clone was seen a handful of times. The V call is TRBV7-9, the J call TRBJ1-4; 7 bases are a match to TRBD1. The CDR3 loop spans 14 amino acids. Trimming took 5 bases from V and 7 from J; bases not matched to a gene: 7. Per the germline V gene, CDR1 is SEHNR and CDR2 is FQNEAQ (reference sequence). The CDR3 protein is CASSLGQQPEKLFF. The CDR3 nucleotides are TGTGCCAGCAGCCTGGGACAGCAACCTGAAAAACTGTTTTTT.

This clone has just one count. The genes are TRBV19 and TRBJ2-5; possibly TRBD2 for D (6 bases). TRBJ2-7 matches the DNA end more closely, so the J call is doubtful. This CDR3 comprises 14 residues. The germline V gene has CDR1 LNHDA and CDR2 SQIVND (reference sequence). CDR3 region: CASSTQGGVNEQYF. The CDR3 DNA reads TGTGCCAGTAGTACTCAGGGAGGCGTCAACGAGCAGTACTTC.

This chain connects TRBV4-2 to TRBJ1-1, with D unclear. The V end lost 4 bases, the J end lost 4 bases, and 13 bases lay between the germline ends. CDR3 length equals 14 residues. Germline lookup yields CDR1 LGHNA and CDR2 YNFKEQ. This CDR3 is CASSLQRVSTEAFF. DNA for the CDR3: TGTGCCAGCAGCCTCCAGAGGGTATCCACTGAAGCTTTCTTT.

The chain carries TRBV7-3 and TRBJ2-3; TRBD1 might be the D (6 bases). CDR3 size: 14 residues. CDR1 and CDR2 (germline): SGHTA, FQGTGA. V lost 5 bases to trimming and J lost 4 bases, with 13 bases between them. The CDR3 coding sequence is TGTGCCAGCAGCAGTGGGGGCCCCCCAGATACGCAGTATTTT. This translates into CASSSGGPPDTQYF.

The CDR3 here is CASIRTDSNQPQHF. The CDR3 nucleotides are TGTGCCAGCATCCGGACAGATAGCAATCAGCCCCAGCATTTT. This sequence joins TRBV6-1 and TRBJ1-5, with D possibly TRBD1 on 6 matching bases. CDR3 length: 14 amino acids. V gave up 7 bases and J gave up 0 bases, with 10 bases separating them. Per the germline V gene, CDR1 is MNHNS and CDR2 is SASEGT.

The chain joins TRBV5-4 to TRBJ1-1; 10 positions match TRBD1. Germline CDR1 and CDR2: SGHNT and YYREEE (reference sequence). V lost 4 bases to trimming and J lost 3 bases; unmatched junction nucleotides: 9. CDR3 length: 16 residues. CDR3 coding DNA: TGTGCCAGCAGCACAAAATCCGGGACAGGGGACACTGAAGCTTTCTTT. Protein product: CASSTKSGTGDTEAFF.

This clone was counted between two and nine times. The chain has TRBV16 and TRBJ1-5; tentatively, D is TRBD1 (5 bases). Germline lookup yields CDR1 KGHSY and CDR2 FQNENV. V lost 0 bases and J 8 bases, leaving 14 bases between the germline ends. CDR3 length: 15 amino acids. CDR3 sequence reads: CASSQSGRPEKPQHF. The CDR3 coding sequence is TGTGCCAGCAGCCAATCGGGGCGACCCGAGAAGCCCCAGCATTTT.

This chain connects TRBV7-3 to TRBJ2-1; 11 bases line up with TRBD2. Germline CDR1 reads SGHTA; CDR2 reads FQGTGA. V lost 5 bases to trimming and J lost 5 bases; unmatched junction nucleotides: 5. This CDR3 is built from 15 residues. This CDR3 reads CASSATSGSHNEQFF. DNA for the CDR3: TGTGCCAGCAGCGCTACTAGCGGGAGCCACAATGAGCAGTTCTTC.

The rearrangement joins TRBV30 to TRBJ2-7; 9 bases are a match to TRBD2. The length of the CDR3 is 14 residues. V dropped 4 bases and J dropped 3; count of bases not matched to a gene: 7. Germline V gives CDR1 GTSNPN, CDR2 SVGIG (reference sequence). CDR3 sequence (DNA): TGTGCCTGGACCCGCGGGGGGGCGCACTACGAGCAGTACTTC. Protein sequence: CAWTRGGAHYEQYF.

The CDR3 here is CASSLMGARGNTIYF. The CDR3 DNA reads TGTGCCAGCAGCTTAATGGGGGCGCGTGGAAACACCATATATTTT. The V call is TRBV11-2, the J call TRBJ1-3; D may be TRBD1 (6 bases). This CDR3 spans 15 amino acids. CDR1 SGHAT and CDR2 FQNNGV come from the germline V gene. Between the trimmed V and J ends, which lost 2 bases and 3 bases, there was a span of 11 bases.

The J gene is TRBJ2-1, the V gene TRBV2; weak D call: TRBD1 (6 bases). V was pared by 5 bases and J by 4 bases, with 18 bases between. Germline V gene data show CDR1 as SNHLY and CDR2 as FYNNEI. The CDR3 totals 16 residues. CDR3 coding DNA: TGTGCCAGCAGTTTACTTACAGGGTTAATTTACAATGAGCAGTTCTTC. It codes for CASSLLTGLIYNEQFF. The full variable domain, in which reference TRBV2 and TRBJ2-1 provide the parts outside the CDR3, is EPEVTQTPSHQVTQMGQEVILRCVPISNHLYFYWYRQILGQKVEFLVSFYNNEISEKSEIFDDQFSVERPDGSNFTLKIRSTKLEDSAMYFCASSLLTGLIYNEQFFGPGTRLTVL.

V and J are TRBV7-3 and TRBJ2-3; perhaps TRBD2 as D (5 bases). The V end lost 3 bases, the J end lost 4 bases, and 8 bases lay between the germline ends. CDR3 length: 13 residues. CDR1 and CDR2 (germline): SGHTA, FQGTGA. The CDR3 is CASSFELADTQYF. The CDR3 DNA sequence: TGTGCCAGCAGCTTTGAACTAGCAGATACGCAGTATTTT.

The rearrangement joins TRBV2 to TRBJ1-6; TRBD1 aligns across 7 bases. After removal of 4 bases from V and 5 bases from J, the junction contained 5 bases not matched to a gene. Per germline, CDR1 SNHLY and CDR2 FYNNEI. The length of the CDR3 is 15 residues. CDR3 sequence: CASSVGDSHNSPLHF. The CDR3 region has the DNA TGTGCCAGCAGTGTAGGGGACAGCCATAATTCACCCCTCCACTTT.

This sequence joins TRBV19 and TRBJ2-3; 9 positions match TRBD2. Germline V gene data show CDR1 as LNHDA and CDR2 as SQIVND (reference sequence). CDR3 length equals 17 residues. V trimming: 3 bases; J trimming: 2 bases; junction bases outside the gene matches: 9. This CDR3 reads CASSIRQGLAVTDTQYF. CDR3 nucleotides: TGTGCCAGTAGTATCCGTCAGGGACTAGCAGTCACAGATACGCAGTATTTT.

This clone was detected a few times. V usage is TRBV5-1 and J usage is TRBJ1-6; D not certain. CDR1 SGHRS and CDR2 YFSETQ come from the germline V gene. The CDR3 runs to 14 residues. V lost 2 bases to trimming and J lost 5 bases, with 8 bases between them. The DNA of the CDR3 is TGCGCCAGCAGCTTTCGCCCAGATAATTCACCCCTCCACTTT. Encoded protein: CASSFRPDNSPLHF.

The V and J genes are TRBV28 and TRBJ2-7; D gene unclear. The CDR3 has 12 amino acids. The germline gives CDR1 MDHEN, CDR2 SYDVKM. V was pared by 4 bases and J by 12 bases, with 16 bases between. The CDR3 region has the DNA TGTGCCAGCAGTTCCTTCCGGGTTTCTCTGTACTTC. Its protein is CASSSFRVSLYF.

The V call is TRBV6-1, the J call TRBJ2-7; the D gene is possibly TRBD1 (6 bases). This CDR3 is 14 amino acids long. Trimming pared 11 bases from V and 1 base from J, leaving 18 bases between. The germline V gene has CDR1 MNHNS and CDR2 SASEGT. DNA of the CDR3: TGTGCCGTCCAAGGGGGTCTCGGTTCCTACGAGCAGTACTTC. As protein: CAVQGGLGSYEQYF.

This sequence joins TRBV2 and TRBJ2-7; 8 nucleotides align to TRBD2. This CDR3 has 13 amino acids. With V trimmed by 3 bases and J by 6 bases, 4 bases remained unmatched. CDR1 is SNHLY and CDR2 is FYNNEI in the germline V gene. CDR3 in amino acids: CASSDERESEQYF. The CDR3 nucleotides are TGTGCCAGCAGTGACGAGCGGGAGTCCGAGCAGTACTTC.

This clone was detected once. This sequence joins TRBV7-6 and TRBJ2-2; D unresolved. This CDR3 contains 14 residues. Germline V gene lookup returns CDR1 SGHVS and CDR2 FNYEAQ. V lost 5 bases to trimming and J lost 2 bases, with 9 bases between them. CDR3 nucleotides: TGTGCCAGCAGCCTCCGACTCAACACCGGGGAGCTGTTTTTT. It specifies CASSLRLNTGELFF.

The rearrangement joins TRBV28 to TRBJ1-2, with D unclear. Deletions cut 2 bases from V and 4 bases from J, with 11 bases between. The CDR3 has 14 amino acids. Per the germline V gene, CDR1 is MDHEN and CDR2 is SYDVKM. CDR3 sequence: CASSLGRSSYGYTF. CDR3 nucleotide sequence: TGTGCCAGCAGTTTAGGTCGGAGCTCCTATGGCTACACCTTC.

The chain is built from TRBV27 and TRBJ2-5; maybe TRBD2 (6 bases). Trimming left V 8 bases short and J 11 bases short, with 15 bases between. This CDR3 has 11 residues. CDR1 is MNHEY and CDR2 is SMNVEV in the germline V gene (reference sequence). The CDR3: CASRGSGEQYF. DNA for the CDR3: TGTGCCAGCCGTGGGTCGGGGGAGCAGTACTTC.

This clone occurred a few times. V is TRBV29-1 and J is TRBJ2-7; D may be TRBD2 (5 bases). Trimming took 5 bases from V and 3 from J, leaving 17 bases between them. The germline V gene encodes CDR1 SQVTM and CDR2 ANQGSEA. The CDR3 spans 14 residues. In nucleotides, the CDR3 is TGCAGCGTTAAGGACTGGGTTTCCAACTACGAGCAGTACTTC. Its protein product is CSVKDWVSNYEQYF.

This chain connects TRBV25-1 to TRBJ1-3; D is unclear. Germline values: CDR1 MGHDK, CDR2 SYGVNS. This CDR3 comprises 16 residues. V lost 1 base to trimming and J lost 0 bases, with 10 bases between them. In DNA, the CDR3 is TGTGCCAGCAGTGAATCATGGGCCTACTCTGGAAACACCATATATTTT. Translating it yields CASSESWAYSGNTIYF.

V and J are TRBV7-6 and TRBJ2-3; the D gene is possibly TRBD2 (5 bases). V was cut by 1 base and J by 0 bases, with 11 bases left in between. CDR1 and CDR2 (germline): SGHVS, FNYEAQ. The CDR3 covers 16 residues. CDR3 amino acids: CASSLDRGGSTDTQYF. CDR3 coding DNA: TGTGCCAGCAGCTTAGATAGAGGCGGGAGCACAGATACGCAGTATTTT.

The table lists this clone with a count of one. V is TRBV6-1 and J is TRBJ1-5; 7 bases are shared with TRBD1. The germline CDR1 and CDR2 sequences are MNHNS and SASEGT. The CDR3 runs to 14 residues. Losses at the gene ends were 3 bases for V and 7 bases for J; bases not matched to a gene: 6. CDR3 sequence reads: CASSEPGGLQPQHF. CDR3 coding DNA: TGTGCCAGCAGTGAGCCAGGGGGTTTGCAGCCCCAGCATTTT.

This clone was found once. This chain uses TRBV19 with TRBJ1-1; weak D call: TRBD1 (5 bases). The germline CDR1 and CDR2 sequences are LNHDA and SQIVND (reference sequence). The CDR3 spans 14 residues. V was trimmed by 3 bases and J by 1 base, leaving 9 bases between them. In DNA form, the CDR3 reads TGTGCCAGTAGTATTACAGGCGAGAACACTGAAGCTTTCTTT. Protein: CASSITGENTEAFF.

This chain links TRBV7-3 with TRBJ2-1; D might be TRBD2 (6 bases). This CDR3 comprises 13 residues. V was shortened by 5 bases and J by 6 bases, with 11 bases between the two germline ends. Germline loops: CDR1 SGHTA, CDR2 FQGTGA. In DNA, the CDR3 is TGTGCCAGCAGCGGGGACTCCCTCAATGAGCAGTTCTTC. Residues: CASSGDSLNEQFF.

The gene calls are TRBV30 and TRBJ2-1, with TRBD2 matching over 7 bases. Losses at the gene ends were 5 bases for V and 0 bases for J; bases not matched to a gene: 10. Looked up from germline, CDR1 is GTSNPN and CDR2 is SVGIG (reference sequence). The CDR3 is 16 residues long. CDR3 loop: CAWSRLAVSSYNEQFF. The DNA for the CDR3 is TGTGCCTGGTCACGGCTAGCGGTTAGCTCCTACAATGAGCAGTTCTTC.

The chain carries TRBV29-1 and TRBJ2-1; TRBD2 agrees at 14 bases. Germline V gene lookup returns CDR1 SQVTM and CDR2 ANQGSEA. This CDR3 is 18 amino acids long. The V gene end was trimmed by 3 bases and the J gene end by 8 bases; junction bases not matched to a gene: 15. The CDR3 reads CSVDPRRTSGRTNDEQFF. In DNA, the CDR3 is TGCAGCGTTGATCCCCGGAGGACTAGCGGGAGGACGAACGATGAGCAGTTCTTC.

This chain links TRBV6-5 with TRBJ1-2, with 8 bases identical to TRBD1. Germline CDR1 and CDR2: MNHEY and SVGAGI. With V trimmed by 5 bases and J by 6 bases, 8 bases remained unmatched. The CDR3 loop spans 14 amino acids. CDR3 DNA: TGTGCCAGCAGTGAACAGGGGGGTTTTGATGGCTACACCTTC. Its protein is CASSEQGGFDGYTF.